This TCR beta chain stems from a study of cytomegalovirus exposure and HLA in healthy donors. This CDR3 is 13 amino acids long. The germline V and J ends were trimmed by 2 bases and 3 bases, with 8 bases remaining between them. Germline loops: CDR1 ENHRY, CDR2 SYGVKD. Assay: immunoSEQ multiplex PCR; the TCRdb copy retains only in-frame clones and omits some. The data show roughly 130,000 clones, roughly 89% seen once. Material for sequencing was PBMCs. This TCR derives from a woman between 18 and 30 years old in good health and CMV-seropositive. The chain links TRBV10-3 to TRBJ2-7, with D possibly TRBD1 on 5 matching bases. CDR3: CAISEAGRYEQYF. For the CDR3, the DNA is TGTGCCATCAGTGAGGCAGGGCGCTACGAGCAGTACTTC.